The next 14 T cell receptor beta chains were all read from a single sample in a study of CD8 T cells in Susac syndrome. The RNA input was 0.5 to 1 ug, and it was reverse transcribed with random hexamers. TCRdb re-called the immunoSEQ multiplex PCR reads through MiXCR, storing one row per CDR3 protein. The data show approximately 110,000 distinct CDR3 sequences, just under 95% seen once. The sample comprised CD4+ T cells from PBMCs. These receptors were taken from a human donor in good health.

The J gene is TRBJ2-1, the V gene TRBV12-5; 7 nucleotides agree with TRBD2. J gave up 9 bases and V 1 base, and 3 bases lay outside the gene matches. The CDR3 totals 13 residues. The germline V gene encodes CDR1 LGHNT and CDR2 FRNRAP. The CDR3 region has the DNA TGTGCTAGTGGTTTGGGGCGGGAGACTGAGCAGTTCTTC. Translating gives CASGLGRETEQFF.

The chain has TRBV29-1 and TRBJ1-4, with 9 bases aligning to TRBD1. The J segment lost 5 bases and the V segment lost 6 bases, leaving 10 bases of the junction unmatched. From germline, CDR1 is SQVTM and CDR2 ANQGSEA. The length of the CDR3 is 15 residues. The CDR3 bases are TGCAGCGTAGGAACCGGGACAGGGCCAAATGAAAAACTGTTTTTT. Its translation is CSVGTGTGPNEKLFF.

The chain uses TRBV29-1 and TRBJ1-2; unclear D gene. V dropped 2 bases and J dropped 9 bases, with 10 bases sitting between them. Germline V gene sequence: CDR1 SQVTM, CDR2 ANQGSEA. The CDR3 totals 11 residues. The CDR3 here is CSVERDPSYTF. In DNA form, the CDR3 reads TGCAGCGTTGAACGAGATCCTAGCTACACCTTC.

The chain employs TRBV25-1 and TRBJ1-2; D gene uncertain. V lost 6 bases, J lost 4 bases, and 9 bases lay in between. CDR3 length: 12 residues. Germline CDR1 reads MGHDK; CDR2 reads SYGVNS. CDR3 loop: CASRGYGYGYTF. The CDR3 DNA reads TGTGCCAGCAGGGGGTATGGCTATGGCTACACCTTC.

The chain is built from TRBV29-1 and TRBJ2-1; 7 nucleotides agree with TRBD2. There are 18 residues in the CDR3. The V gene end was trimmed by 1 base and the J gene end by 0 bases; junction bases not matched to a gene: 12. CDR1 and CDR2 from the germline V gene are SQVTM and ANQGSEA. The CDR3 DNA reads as TGCAGCGTTGAAGCTCCGGGACTATACTTTAGCTCCTACAATGAGCAGTTCTTC. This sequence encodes CSVEAPGLYFSSYNEQFF.

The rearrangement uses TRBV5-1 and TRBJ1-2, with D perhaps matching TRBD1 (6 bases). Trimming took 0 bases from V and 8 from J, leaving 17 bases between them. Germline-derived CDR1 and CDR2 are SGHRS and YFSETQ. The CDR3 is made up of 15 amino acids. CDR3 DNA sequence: TGCGCCAGCAGCTTGGCCAACAGGGCCACGAAAGGCTACACCTTC. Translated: CASSLANRATKGYTF. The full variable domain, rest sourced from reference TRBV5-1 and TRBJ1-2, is KAGVTQTPRYLIKTRGQQVTLSCSPISGHRSVSWYQQTPGQGLQFLFEYFSETQRNKGNFPGRFSGRQFSNSRSEMNVSTLELGDSALYLCASSLANRATKGYTFGSGTRLTVV.

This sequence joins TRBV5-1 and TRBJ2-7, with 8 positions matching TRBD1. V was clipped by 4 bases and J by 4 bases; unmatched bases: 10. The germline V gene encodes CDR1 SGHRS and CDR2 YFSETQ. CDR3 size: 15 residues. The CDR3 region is CASSPGPGGEYEQYF. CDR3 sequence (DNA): TGCGCCAGCAGCCCGGGTCCAGGGGGCGAATACGAGCAGTACTTC.

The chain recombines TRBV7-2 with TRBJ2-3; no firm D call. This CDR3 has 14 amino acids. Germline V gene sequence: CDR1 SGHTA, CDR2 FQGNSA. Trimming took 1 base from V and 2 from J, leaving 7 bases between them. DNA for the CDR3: TGTGCCAGCAGCTTAGTACCCATCACAGATACGCAGTATTTT. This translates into CASSLVPITDTQYF.

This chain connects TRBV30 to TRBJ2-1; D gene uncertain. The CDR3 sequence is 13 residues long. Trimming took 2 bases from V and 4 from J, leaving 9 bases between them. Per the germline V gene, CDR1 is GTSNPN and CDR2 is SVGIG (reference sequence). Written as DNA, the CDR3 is TGTGCCTGGAGTACCGGCGGATACAATGAGCAGTTCTTC. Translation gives CAWSTGGYNEQFF. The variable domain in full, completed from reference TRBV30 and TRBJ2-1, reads SQTIHQWPATLVQPVGSPLSLECTVEGTSNPNLYWYRQAAGRGLQLLFYSVGIGQISSEVPQNLSASRPQDRQFILSSKKLLLSDSGFYLCAWSTGGYNEQFFGPGTRLTVL.

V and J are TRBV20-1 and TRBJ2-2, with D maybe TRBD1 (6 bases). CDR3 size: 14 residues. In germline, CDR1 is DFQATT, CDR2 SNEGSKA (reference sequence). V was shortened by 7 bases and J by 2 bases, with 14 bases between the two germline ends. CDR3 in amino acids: CSVRGGFNTGELFF. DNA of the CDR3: TGCAGTGTCAGGGGTGGGTTCAACACCGGGGAGCTGTTTTTT.

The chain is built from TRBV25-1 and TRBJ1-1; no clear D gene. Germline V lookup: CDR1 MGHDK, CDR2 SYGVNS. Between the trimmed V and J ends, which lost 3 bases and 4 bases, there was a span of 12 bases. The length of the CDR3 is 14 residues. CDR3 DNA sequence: TGTGCCAGCAGTGAGACGGGCCGTTCCACTGAAGCTTTCTTT. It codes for CASSETGRSTEAFF.

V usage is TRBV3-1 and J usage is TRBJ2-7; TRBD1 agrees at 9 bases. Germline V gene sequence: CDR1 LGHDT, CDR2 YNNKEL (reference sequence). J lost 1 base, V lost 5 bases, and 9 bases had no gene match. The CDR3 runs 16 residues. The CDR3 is CASSRHTGQGSYEQYF. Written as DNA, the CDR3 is TGTGCCAGCAGCAGACATACGGGACAGGGTTCCTACGAGCAGTACTTC.

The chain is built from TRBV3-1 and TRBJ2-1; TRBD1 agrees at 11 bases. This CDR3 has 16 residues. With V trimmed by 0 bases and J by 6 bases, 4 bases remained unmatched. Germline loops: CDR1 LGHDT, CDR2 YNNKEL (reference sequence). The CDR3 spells CASSQEQGQGVNEQFF. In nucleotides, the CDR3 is TGTGCCAGCAGCCAAGAACAGGGACAGGGGGTCAATGAGCAGTTCTTC.

CDR3 protein: CASSYGTGNTEAFF. The CDR3 coding sequence is TGTGCCAGCAGTTACGGGACAGGGAACACTGAAGCTTTCTTT. The gene calls are TRBV6-5 and TRBJ1-1; TRBD1 aligns across 8 bases. This CDR3 is built from 14 residues. Germline loops: CDR1 MNHEY, CDR2 SVGAGI. V was clipped by 2 bases and J by 1 base; unmatched bases: 0.